The rows below give T cell receptor beta chains drawn from one sample of a study of vaccination effects on CD4 cells after COVID-19. TCRdb's copy holds only in-frame clones and misses some; the assay was immunoSEQ multiplex PCR. The sample lists tens of thousands of clones, around 74% seen once, with 3% in the top ten. No antigens are known for them. Specimen: CD4+ T cells from PBMCs cultured without peptide, collected before COVID-19 vaccination. The receptors were gathered from a human donor who received a COVID-19 vaccine. Each CDR3 is given with its conserved first and last residue. Each record gives: D gene, CDR3 length, clone size, J gene, V gene, CDR3 DNA, CDR3 protein. The D gene is left open where the match is weak. Clone sizes are given selectively: once, few, many, or a class where the clone is expanded.

>TRBD1|17|NA|TRBJ1-2|TRBV11-2
TGTGCCAGCAGCGACATTAGAGGGGGCAGGTCTAACTATGGCTACACCTTC
CASSDIRGGRSNYGYTF
>NA|15|once|TRBJ2-3|TRBV7-8
TGTGCCAGCAGCTCATCGGACAGTAGCACAGATACGCAGTATTTT
CASSSSDSSTDTQYF
>NA|14|NA|TRBJ2-5|TRBV3-1/TRBV3-2
TGTGCCAGCAGCTCTCCCGCTAGCATAGAGACCCAGTACTTC
CASSSPASIETQYF
>NA|14|NA|TRBJ1-4|TRBV19
TGTGCCAGTAGTATAGATGTGCAGAGAGAAAAACTGTTTTTT
CASSIDVQREKLFF
>NA|14|NA|TRBJ1-1|TRBV30
TGTGCCTGGAGGTACGAGAGCATGAACACTGAAGCTTTCTTT
CAWRYESMNTEAFF
>TRBD2|15|NA|TRBJ2-1|TRBV20-1
TGCAGTGCTAGTACCGGGACTAGGACCCACAATGAGCAGTTCTTC
CSASTGTRTHNEQFF
>NA|15|NA|TRBJ2-6|TRBV28
TGTGCCAGCACTCTGGGGGATTCTGGGGCCAACGTCCTGACTTTC
CASTLGDSGANVLTF
>TRBD2|15|once|TRBJ2-7|TRBV7-2
TGTGCCAGCAGCTCAGTGGGGGGGGAGAAAAACGAGCAGTACTTC
CASSSVGGEKNEQYF
>NA|12|NA|TRBJ2-1|TRBV10-3
TGTGCCATCAGTCCATTATCTGATGAGCAGTTCTTC
CAISPLSDEQFF
>TRBD1|16|NA|TRBJ2-7|TRBV3-1/TRBV3-2
TGTGCCAGCAGCCAAGAGGTGGGGACAGGAGCCTACGAGCAGTACTTC
CASSQEVGTGAYEQYF
>TRBD1|13|NA|TRBJ2-5|TRBV2
TGTGCCAGCAGTGAAGTAGGGGGCGCCACCCAGTACTTC
CASSEVGGATQYF
>TRBD1|12|once|TRBJ1-3|TRBV6-5
TGTGCCAGCAGTAACAGCCGGGACAGGGCGTATTTT
CASSNSRDRAYF
>NA|15|NA|TRBJ2-3|TRBV29-1
TGCAGCGTTGACCGGGGGGCCTTTACCACAGATACGCAGTATTTT
CSVDRGAFTTDTQYF
>NA|15|NA|TRBJ1-6|TRBV28
TGTGCCAGCGACGGGGGGAGCTCCTATAATTCACCCCTCCACTTT
CASDGGSSYNSPLHF
>NA|14|NA|TRBJ2-1|TRBV6-4
TGTGCCAGCAGCGAAGGTGCTGCCGACAATGAGCAGTTCTTC
CASSEGAADNEQFF
>NA|12|NA|TRBJ2-2|TRBV6-6
TGTGCCAGCGGGTCGAACACCGGGGAGCTGTTTTTT
CASGSNTGELFF
>NA|16|NA|TRBJ1-5|TRBV28
TGTGCCAGCCGGGCCCGGGACGGGCGTAGCAATCAGCCCCAGCATTTT
CASRARDGRSNQPQHF
>TRBD1|18|NA|TRBJ1-6|TRBV28
TGTGCCAGCAGCCTCCCCAACCCAGGGATCCGGGACAGATCACCCCTCCACTTT
CASSLPNPGIRDRSPLHF
>NA|12|NA|TRBJ2-7|TRBV3-1/TRBV3-2
TGTGCCAGCAGCCAAGCAGGTAACGAGCAGTACTTC
CASSQAGNEQYF
>NA|16|NA|TRBJ2-3|TRBV7-2
TGTGCCAGCAGCCCAGCCGGGCGGGGTAGCACAGATACGCAGTATTTT
CASSPAGRGSTDTQYF
>NA|13|NA|TRBJ2-1|TRBV5-1
TGCGCCAGCAGCTTGGTTCGATTCAATGAGCAGTTCTTC
CASSLVRFNEQFF
>TRBD2|19|NA|TRBJ2-4|TRBV6-2/TRBV6-3
TGTGCCAGCAGTTACTCCGGGTCGGGGTTAGCGGGGAAAAAAAACATTCAGTACTTC
CASSYSGSGLAGKKNIQYF
>NA|11|NA|TRBJ2-2|TRBV28
TGTGCCAGCAAGGGGACCGGGGAGCTGTTTTTT
CASKGTGELFF
>TRBD1|16|NA|TRBJ1-5|TRBV19
TGTGCCAGTAGTATGGACAGGGACTATAGCAATCAGCCCCAGCATTTT
CASSMDRDYSNQPQHF
>NA|16|NA|TRBJ1-4|TRBV5-5
TGTGCCAGCAGCCGTCGGTTCGGAGCAACTAATGAAAAACTGTTTTTT
CASSRRFGATNEKLFF
>NA|13|NA|TRBJ1-2|TRBV3-1/TRBV3-2
TGTGCCAGCAGCCCGTGGGCAGAGAGTGGCTACACCTTC
CASSPWAESGYTF
>TRBD1|15|NA|TRBJ1-5|TRBV7-2
TGTGCCAGCAGCCCCCGGGACAGGGCGGGGCAGCCCCAGCATTTT
CASSPRDRAGQPQHF